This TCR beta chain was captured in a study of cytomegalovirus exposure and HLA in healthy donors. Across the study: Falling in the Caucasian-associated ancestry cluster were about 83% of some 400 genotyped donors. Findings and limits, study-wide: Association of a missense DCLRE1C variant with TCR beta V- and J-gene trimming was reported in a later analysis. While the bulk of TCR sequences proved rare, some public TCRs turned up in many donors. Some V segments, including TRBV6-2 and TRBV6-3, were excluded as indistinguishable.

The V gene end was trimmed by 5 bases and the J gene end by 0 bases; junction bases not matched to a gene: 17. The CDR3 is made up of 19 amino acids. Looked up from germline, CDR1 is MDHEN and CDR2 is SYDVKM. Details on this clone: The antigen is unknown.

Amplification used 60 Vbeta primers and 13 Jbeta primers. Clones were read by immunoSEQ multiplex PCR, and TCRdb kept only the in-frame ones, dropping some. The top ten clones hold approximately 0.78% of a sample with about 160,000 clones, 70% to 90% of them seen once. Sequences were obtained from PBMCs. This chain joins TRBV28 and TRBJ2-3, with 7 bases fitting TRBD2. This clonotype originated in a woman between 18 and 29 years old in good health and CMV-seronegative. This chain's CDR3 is CASSPVSGLIPLSTDTQYF. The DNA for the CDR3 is TGTGCCAGCAGTCCCGTCTCGGGACTAATACCTCTTAGCACAGATACGCAGTATTTT.